One and the same sample provided the 5 T cell receptor beta chains below, sequenced in a study of blood T cells in healthy people across ages. A second PCR of 7 to 11 cycles used a sample-barcoded 5' primer and a J-beta primer mix. Each CDR3 protein gets one entry after TCRdb re-called the 5' RACE reads with MiXCR. There are around 1.5 million distinct CDR3 sequences in the sample; roughly a third occur only once, and around 11% lies in the top ten. The sample consisted of blood. These receptors originate from a woman between 25 and 40 years old in good health.

The V gene is TRBV5-4, the J gene TRBJ2-3; TRBD2 matches 11 bases. V lost 5 bases, J lost 2 bases, and 7 bases stayed unmatched. CDR1 SGHNT and CDR2 YYREEE come from the germline V gene (reference sequence). The CDR3 contains 16 residues. The CDR3 reads CASSHPGLAVTDTQYF. CDR3 DNA sequence: TGTGCCAGCAGTCACCCGGGACTAGCGGTCACAGATACGCAGTATTTT.

This clonotype was recorded a few times. The V gene is TRBV3-1, the J gene TRBJ1-2; 8 nucleotides agree with TRBD1. The germline gives CDR1 LGHDT, CDR2 YNNKEL (reference sequence). This CDR3 contains 16 residues. V dropped 0 bases and J dropped 0; count of bases not matched to a gene: 3. Here the CDR3 DNA reads TGTGCCAGCAGCCAAGAGTACAGGGGGTCTAACTATGGCTACACCTTC. Encoded protein: CASSQEYRGSNYGYTF.

The V gene is TRBV20-1, the J gene TRBJ2-7, with D maybe TRBD2 (5 bases). Trimming took 0 bases from V and 6 from J, leaving 12 bases between them. CDR3 length equals 13 residues. CDR1 is DFQATT, CDR2 SNEGSKA, per germline (reference sequence). CDR3 amino acids: CSAREGPAGEQYF. The CDR3 DNA reads as TGCAGTGCTAGAGAAGGACCGGCGGGCGAGCAGTACTTC.

This clonotype was observed many times. This chain links TRBV5-5 with TRBJ1-5; TRBD1 matches at 7 bases. CDR3 size: 15 residues. The J segment lost 5 bases and the V segment lost 0 bases, leaving 5 bases of the junction unmatched. The germline V gene has CDR1 SGHKS and CDR2 YYEKEE (reference sequence). The CDR3 nucleotides are TGTGCCAGCAGCTTGGGACAGGGATATTATCAGCCCCAGCATTTT. This codes for CASSLGQGYYQPQHF. Full variable domain (outside the CDR3, taken from reference TRBV5-5 and TRBJ1-5): DAGVTQSPTHLIKTRGQQVTLRCSPISGHKSVSWYQQVLGQGPQFIFQYYEKEERGRGNFPDRFSARQFPNYSSELNVNALLLGDSALYLCASSLGQGYYQPQHFGDGTRLSIL.

The J gene is TRBJ1-2, the V gene TRBV20-1; tentative D call: TRBD1 (5 bases). Trimming took off 0 bases at V and 4 bases at J, with 18 bases between the two ends. CDR3 length: 16 residues. Germline CDR1 is DFQATT and CDR2 is SNEGSKA (reference sequence). The CDR3 loop reads CSARDQGTEGLYGYTF. In DNA form, the CDR3 reads TGCAGTGCTAGAGATCAGGGCACGGAAGGGCTCTATGGCTACACCTTC.